The 6 T cell receptor beta chains below were found in one sample sequenced in a study of T cell changes during pregnancy in multiple sclerosis. Libraries were prepared by immunoSEQ multiplex PCR; TCRdb keeps only in-frame clonotypes and omits some of them. In the table there are some 60,000 clones, roughly nine tenths of which are singletons. The sample here was CD4+ T cells from peripheral blood mononuclear cells, taken in the first trimester of pregnancy. The receptors come from a female donor with multiple sclerosis, enrolled in a pregnancy study.

The chain combines TRBV15 with TRBJ2-3, with 8 bases fitting TRBD2. CDR3 size: 19 residues. Germline assignment: CDR1 LNHNV and CDR2 YYDKDF (reference sequence). The V and J ends lost 0 bases and 4 bases, in that order; junction bases with no gene match: 15. The CDR3 is CATSRDRAGGSLQSDTQYF. The DNA for the CDR3 is TGTGCCACCAGCAGAGATCGGGCGGGGGGCTCCCTGCAATCAGATACGCAGTATTTT. The full variable domain, rest sourced from reference TRBV15 and TRBJ2-3, is DAMVIQNPRYQVTQFGKPVTLSCSQTLNHNVMYWYQQKSSQAPKLLFHYYDKDFNNEADTPDNFQSRRPNTSFCFLDIRSPGLGDTAMYLCATSRDRAGGSLQSDTQYFGPGTRLTVL.

The chain uses TRBV29-1 and TRBJ2-5; D not certain. The V gene lost 5 bases and the J gene lost 5 bases, with 12 bases spanning the gap. The germline V gene encodes CDR1 SQVTM and CDR2 ANQGSEA. The CDR3 contains 12 residues. In DNA form, the CDR3 reads TGCAGCGTTAGTGCTAGATTGGAGACCCAGTACTTC. Translated: CSVSARLETQYF.

In the case of this clone: The junction departs from the called germline gene at one end, perhaps through a read error. V usage is TRBV30 and J usage is TRBJ1-3, with D maybe TRBD1 (5 bases). The CDR3 spans 12 residues. Germline V gene data show CDR1 as GTSNPN and CDR2 as SVGIG (reference sequence). CDR3 residues: CAWSGGGTPADF. The DNA of the CDR3 is TGTGCCTGGAGTGGGGGGGGGACCCCCGCGGATTTT.

The chain recombines TRBV5-8 with TRBJ2-7; D is possibly TRBD2 (5 bases). Germline CDR1 and CDR2: SGHTS and YDEGEE. The CDR3 contains 13 residues. The V and J ends lost 4 bases and 1 base respectively, with 9 bases between them. CDR3 sequence reads: CASSLGVSYEQYF. Here the CDR3 DNA reads TGTGCCAGCAGCCTCGGGGTTTCCTACGAGCAGTACTTC.

This sequence joins TRBV9 and TRBJ1-3; 8 nucleotides agree with TRBD1. CDR3 length: 17 amino acids. Unmatched junction bases numbered 10, after V lost 4 bases and J lost 1 base. CDR1 and CDR2 from the germline V gene are SGDLS and YYNGEE. This CDR3 is CASSPTRTGSSGNTIYF. Here the CDR3 DNA reads TGTGCCAGCAGCCCGACTCGGACAGGGAGTTCTGGAAACACCATATATTTT.

The table lists this clone with a count of one. The V call is TRBV2, the J call TRBJ1-2; no definite D call. This CDR3 region has 14 residues. Trimming cost V 6 bases and J 6 bases, with 17 bases left between them. Germline assignment: CDR1 SNHLY and CDR2 FYNNEI. CDR3 sequence reads: CASSPRDFGHGYTF. CDR3 coding DNA: TGTGCCAGCAGCCCCCGGGATTTCGGGCATGGCTACACCTTC.